The rows below give T cell receptor beta chains drawn from one sample of a study of T cell responses to AZD1222 COVID-19 vaccine. Method: immunoSEQ multiplex PCR; TCRdb's copy keeps in-frame clones and lacks some. The data hold about 45,000 clones, with 70% to 90% observed a single time. The material was peripheral blood, obtained 28 days after the second AZD1222 dose. The receptors stem from an adult who received the AZD1222 COVID-19 vaccine. Each CDR3 is given with its conserved first and last residue. The D gene is left open where the match is weak. The size entry is marked missing in some rows and otherwise reads once, few, many or a size class.

d_call: .
clone_size: .
v_call: TRBV5-5
j_call: TRBJ2-7
cdr3_nt: TGTGCCAGCAGCGGCGGGACTTTATCCTACGAGCAGTACTTC
cdr3_aa: CASSGGTLSYEQYF

d_call: TRBD1
clone_size: .
v_call: TRBV5-6
j_call: TRBJ2-3
cdr3_nt: TGTGCCAGCAGCCTTACAGGGGGTGCTTCTACAGATACGCAGTATTTT
cdr3_aa: CASSLTGGASTDTQYF

d_call: TRBD1
clone_size: .
v_call: TRBV18
j_call: TRBJ2-4
cdr3_nt: TGTGCCAGCTCACCACGAGCCAGGACAGGGACCAAAAACATTCAGTACTTC
cdr3_aa: CASSPRARTGTKNIQYF

d_call: .
clone_size: .
v_call: TRBV9
j_call: TRBJ1-6
cdr3_nt: TGTGCCAGCAGCGCGGGACTAAATAATTATAATTCACCCCTCCACTTT
cdr3_aa: CASSAGLNNYNSPLHF

d_call: .
clone_size: .
v_call: TRBV27
j_call: TRBJ1-5
cdr3_nt: TGTGCCAGCCGTAGGGGGGCTGGTCCCCAGCATTTT
cdr3_aa: CASRRGAGPQHF

d_call: TRBD2
clone_size: .
v_call: TRBV5-1
j_call: TRBJ2-3
cdr3_nt: TGCGCCAGCAGCTCACTAGCGGGAACCGATACGCAGTATTTT
cdr3_aa: CASSSLAGTDTQYF

d_call: TRBD1
clone_size: .
v_call: TRBV20-1
j_call: TRBJ2-7
cdr3_nt: TGCAGTGCTCGGACAGGGAACGAGCAGTACTTC
cdr3_aa: CSARTGNEQYF

d_call: .
clone_size: .
v_call: TRBV5-1
j_call: TRBJ1-2
cdr3_nt: TGCGCCAGCAGCTACGACATAAACTATGGCTACACCTTC
cdr3_aa: CASSYDINYGYTF

d_call: TRBD1
clone_size: .
v_call: TRBV5-6
j_call: TRBJ2-7
cdr3_nt: TGTGCCAGCAGCTTTTCCGGGACAGGGATCCAGGGCGAGCAGTACTTC
cdr3_aa: CASSFSGTGIQGEQYF

d_call: .
clone_size: .
v_call: TRBV5-1
j_call: TRBJ1-1
cdr3_nt: TGCGCCAGCAGTTGGGGACCCCCGAACACTGAAGCTTTCTTT
cdr3_aa: CASSWGPPNTEAFF

d_call: TRBD2
clone_size: .
v_call: TRBV6-1
j_call: TRBJ2-7
cdr3_nt: TGTGCCAGCAGTGAAGGACTAGCTTCCTACGAGCAGTACTTC
cdr3_aa: CASSEGLASYEQYF

d_call: .
clone_size: .
v_call: TRBV5-1
j_call: TRBJ2-1
cdr3_nt: TGCGCCAGCAGCTCCCGGACCAAAGGGGTCAATGAGCAGTTCTTC
cdr3_aa: CASSSRTKGVNEQFF

d_call: TRBD1
clone_size: few
v_call: TRBV6-2/TRBV6-3
j_call: TRBJ2-5
cdr3_nt: TGTGCCAGCAGTTACCCCAAAGGGGACAGGGCTTCATGGACCCAGTACTTC
cdr3_aa: CASSYPKGDRASWTQYF

d_call: TRBD1
clone_size: .
v_call: TRBV5-1
j_call: TRBJ1-6
cdr3_nt: TGCGCCAGCAGTCCGGGACAGGGCGATGGTTCACCCCTCCACTTT
cdr3_aa: CASSPGQGDGSPLHF

d_call: .
clone_size: .
v_call: TRBV24-1
j_call: TRBJ2-1
cdr3_nt: TGTGCCACCAGTGATCCACTGGCAGACTACAATGAGCAGTTCTTC
cdr3_aa: CATSDPLADYNEQFF

d_call: TRBD2
clone_size: .
v_call: TRBV15
j_call: TRBJ2-5
cdr3_nt: TGTGCCACCAGCAGAGATAGGCTAGCGGTCCAAGAGACCCAGTACTTC
cdr3_aa: CATSRDRLAVQETQYF

d_call: TRBD2
clone_size: .
v_call: TRBV30
j_call: TRBJ2-1
cdr3_nt: TGTGCCTGGGGGTCTTGGGGAGGGTCGAGTGAGCAGTTCTTC
cdr3_aa: CAWGSWGGSSEQFF

d_call: .
clone_size: .
v_call: TRBV7-9
j_call: TRBJ2-5
cdr3_nt: TGTGCCAGCAGCTTACAGGGGACTCAAGAGACCCAGTACTTC
cdr3_aa: CASSLQGTQETQYF

d_call: TRBD1
clone_size: .
v_call: TRBV27
j_call: TRBJ2-7
cdr3_nt: TGTGCCAGCAGAAGAAGGGGGGACAGGGACGACGAGCAGTACTTC
cdr3_aa: CASRRRGDRDDEQYF

d_call: .
clone_size: .
v_call: TRBV7-9
j_call: TRBJ1-5
cdr3_nt: TGTGCCAGCAGCCCCGGAGGGGGTCAGCCCCAGCATTTT
cdr3_aa: CASSPGGGQPQHF

d_call: .
clone_size: .
v_call: TRBV9
j_call: TRBJ2-7
cdr3_nt: TGTGCCAGCAGCGTAGATTCGGCTAGCTACGAGCAGTACTTC
cdr3_aa: CASSVDSASYEQYF

d_call: .
clone_size: .
v_call: TRBV28
j_call: TRBJ1-5
cdr3_nt: TGTGCCAGCAGTTTATCACCTGCCCTCAATCAGCCCCAGCATTTT
cdr3_aa: CASSLSPALNQPQHF

d_call: TRBD2
clone_size: .
v_call: TRBV5-1
j_call: TRBJ2-1
cdr3_nt: TGCGCCAGCAGCCTGGGACTAGCGGGATCGCATGGCAATGAGCAGTTCTTC
cdr3_aa: CASSLGLAGSHGNEQFF

d_call: .
clone_size: .
v_call: TRBV5-4
j_call: TRBJ2-5
cdr3_nt: TGTGCCAGCAGCTTGAAGGACGGGGAGACCCAGTACTTC
cdr3_aa: CASSLKDGETQYF

d_call: .
clone_size: .
v_call: TRBV24-1
j_call: TRBJ1-5
cdr3_nt: TGTGCCACCAGTGTAGCTCAGAAAAGCAATCAGCCCCAGCATTTT
cdr3_aa: CATSVAQKSNQPQHF

d_call: TRBD2
clone_size: .
v_call: TRBV27
j_call: TRBJ2-1
cdr3_nt: TGTGCCAGCAGTTTATCCTGGACTAGCCTCAATGAGCAGTTCTTC
cdr3_aa: CASSLSWTSLNEQFF

d_call: .
clone_size: once
v_call: TRBV19
j_call: TRBJ1-5
cdr3_nt: TGTGCCAGTAGTATAGAATCCTGGGGCAATCAGCCCCAGCATTTT
cdr3_aa: CASSIESWGNQPQHF

d_call: .
clone_size: .
v_call: TRBV5-5
j_call: TRBJ2-5
cdr3_nt: TGTGCCAGCAGCACCCGAGGGGGGCTTGAGACCCAGTACTTC
cdr3_aa: CASSTRGGLETQYF

d_call: .
clone_size: .
v_call: TRBV12-3/TRBV12-4
j_call: TRBJ2-7
cdr3_nt: TGTGCCAGCAGTTTAGGGCGGGGCGAGCAGTACTTC
cdr3_aa: CASSLGRGEQYF

d_call: .
clone_size: once
v_call: TRBV24-1
j_call: TRBJ2-2
cdr3_nt: TGTGCCACCAGTCCGGGACACCTGAACACCGGGGAGCTGTTTTTT
cdr3_aa: CATSPGHLNTGELFF

d_call: .
clone_size: few
v_call: TRBV5-5
j_call: TRBJ2-5
cdr3_nt: TGTGCCAGCAGCCGGACTTTGACGGAGACCCAGTACTTC
cdr3_aa: CASSRTLTETQYF

d_call: TRBD2
clone_size: .
v_call: TRBV7-2
j_call: TRBJ2-3
cdr3_nt: TGTGCCAGCAGCTTAGATGCGGGAGGGGGAGATACGCAGTATTTT
cdr3_aa: CASSLDAGGGDTQYF

d_call: TRBD1
clone_size: .
v_call: TRBV5-4
j_call: TRBJ2-1
cdr3_nt: TGTGCCAGCAGCTTGAATCAGGGGGCGGGTAATGAGCAGTTCTTC
cdr3_aa: CASSLNQGAGNEQFF

d_call: TRBD2
clone_size: .
v_call: TRBV27
j_call: TRBJ2-7
cdr3_nt: TGTGCCAGCAGTTACGGGATCCAGCGGGAGAAGGAGCAGTACTTC
cdr3_aa: CASSYGIQREKEQYF

d_call: TRBD2
clone_size: .
v_call: TRBV11-2
j_call: TRBJ2-7
cdr3_nt: TGTGCCAGCAGAGCAATAGCGGGAGGGCCCTTTAACGAGCAGTACTTC
cdr3_aa: CASRAIAGGPFNEQYF

d_call: TRBD1
clone_size: .
v_call: TRBV19
j_call: TRBJ2-7
cdr3_nt: TGTGCCAGTAGTACCGGGACAGGGGCCTACGAGCAGTACTTC
cdr3_aa: CASSTGTGAYEQYF

d_call: TRBD1
clone_size: once
v_call: TRBV28
j_call: TRBJ2-1
cdr3_nt: TGTGCCAGCAGCATTGGACAGGTAAACTTCTTC
cdr3_aa: CASSIGQVNFF

d_call: TRBD1
clone_size: .
v_call: TRBV5-1
j_call: TRBJ2-2
cdr3_nt: TGCGCCAGCAGCCGGACGGGACAGGGGGACGGGGAGCTGTTTTTT
cdr3_aa: CASSRTGQGDGELFF

d_call: TRBD2
clone_size: .
v_call: TRBV12-5
j_call: TRBJ2-1
cdr3_nt: TGTGCTAGTGGTCTTCACATTAGCGGGAGGGCAGGTTACAATGAGCAGTTCTTC
cdr3_aa: CASGLHISGRAGYNEQFF

d_call: .
clone_size: .
v_call: TRBV5-1
j_call: TRBJ2-7
cdr3_nt: TGCGCCAGCGGCCTTTACAACACCTACGAGCAGTACTTC
cdr3_aa: CASGLYNTYEQYF

d_call: .
clone_size: .
v_call: TRBV24-1
j_call: TRBJ2-1
cdr3_nt: TGTGCCACCAGTGACCTGACTAGTAGTTTTATTGATGAGCAGTTCTTC
cdr3_aa: CATSDLTSSFIDEQFF

d_call: .
clone_size: .
v_call: TRBV24-1
j_call: TRBJ2-7
cdr3_nt: TGTGCCACCAGTGGCGGGTACGGCGACGAGCAGTACTTC
cdr3_aa: CATSGGYGDEQYF

d_call: .
clone_size: .
v_call: TRBV4-3
j_call: TRBJ2-2
cdr3_nt: TGCGCCAGCAGCCAAGGGGCTCCAGGGTCCGGGGAGCTGTTTTTT
cdr3_aa: CASSQGAPGSGELFF

d_call: TRBD2
clone_size: .
v_call: TRBV18
j_call: TRBJ2-7
cdr3_nt: TGTGCCAGCTCACCACCTCCGGGACTAGACGAGCAGTACTTC
cdr3_aa: CASSPPPGLDEQYF

d_call: .
clone_size: .
v_call: TRBV9
j_call: TRBJ1-2
cdr3_nt: TGTGCCAGCAGCGATTGGAACTATGGCTACACCTTC
cdr3_aa: CASSDWNYGYTF

d_call: .
clone_size: .
v_call: TRBV2
j_call: TRBJ2-3
cdr3_nt: TGTGCCAGCAGGGCCACCACAGATACGCAGTATTTT
cdr3_aa: CASRATTDTQYF

d_call: .
clone_size: once
v_call: TRBV10-3
j_call: TRBJ1-5
cdr3_nt: TGTGCCAGTAAACAGGGTTTCAGCAATCAGCCCCAGCATTTT
cdr3_aa: CASKQGFSNQPQHF

d_call: .
clone_size: .
v_call: TRBV7-2
j_call: TRBJ2-5
cdr3_nt: TGTGCCAGCAGCACCCGGTGGCAGGAAGAGACCCAGTACTTC
cdr3_aa: CASSTRWQEETQYF

d_call: TRBD2
clone_size: .
v_call: TRBV27
j_call: TRBJ2-7
cdr3_nt: TGTGCCAGCAGTTCACCTAGAAGCGGGAGGGATGCCTACGAGCAGTACTTC
cdr3_aa: CASSSPRSGRDAYEQYF

d_call: TRBD1
clone_size: .
v_call: TRBV24-1
j_call: TRBJ2-1
cdr3_nt: TGTGCCACCAGTGATCCCTGGACAGGGCCAGTTTCCTTCTACAATGAGCAGTTCTTC
cdr3_aa: CATSDPWTGPVSFYNEQFF

d_call: .
clone_size: .
v_call: TRBV19
j_call: TRBJ2-1
cdr3_nt: TGTGCCAGTAAGGATCAGTCGGGGGGCCCACCTAACAATGAGCAGTTCTTC
cdr3_aa: CASKDQSGGPPNNEQFF

d_call: .
clone_size: few
v_call: TRBV7-8
j_call: TRBJ1-4
cdr3_nt: TGTGCCAGCAGCGCGGAGGTACCCCAGGGAAAACTGTTTTTT
cdr3_aa: CASSAEVPQGKLFF

d_call: .
clone_size: few
v_call: TRBV7-9
j_call: TRBJ2-3
cdr3_nt: TGTGCCAGCAGCCCCCGCGGACCAGATACGCAGTATTTT
cdr3_aa: CASSPRGPDTQYF

d_call: TRBD2
clone_size: .
v_call: TRBV6-1
j_call: TRBJ2-2
cdr3_nt: TGTGCCAGCAGTGAAGGGACTAGCTACGGGGAGCTGTTTTTT
cdr3_aa: CASSEGTSYGELFF

d_call: .
clone_size: .
v_call: TRBV5-4
j_call: TRBJ2-3
cdr3_nt: TGTGCCAGCAGCTTGCGGCTAGCAGCTGATACGCAGTATTTT
cdr3_aa: CASSLRLAADTQYF

d_call: .
clone_size: .
v_call: TRBV28
j_call: TRBJ1-6
cdr3_nt: TGTGCCAGCAGTCCCCGGGGGGGCAATTCACCCCTCCACTTT
cdr3_aa: CASSPRGGNSPLHF

d_call: .
clone_size: once
v_call: TRBV6-5
j_call: TRBJ1-1
cdr3_nt: TGTGCCAGCAGTCTGGACCCGAACACTGAAGCTTTCTTT
cdr3_aa: CASSLDPNTEAFF

d_call: TRBD1
clone_size: .
v_call: TRBV5-4
j_call: TRBJ1-1
cdr3_nt: TGTGCCAGCAGCTTGTACAGGGGCAACACTGAAGCTTTCTTT
cdr3_aa: CASSLYRGNTEAFF

d_call: .
clone_size: .
v_call: TRBV9
j_call: TRBJ1-1
cdr3_nt: TGTGCCAGCAGCGCCCTCCAGGGCATCACTGAAGCTTTCTTT
cdr3_aa: CASSALQGITEAFF

d_call: .
clone_size: .
v_call: TRBV6-2/TRBV6-3
j_call: TRBJ1-5
cdr3_nt: TGTGCCAGCAGTTACCGACGGGACATTCAGCCCCAGCATTTT
cdr3_aa: CASSYRRDIQPQHF